The 29 T cell receptor beta chains listed next were all sequenced from one sample in a study of control samples from healthy donors and cancer patients. Profiling relied on immunoSEQ multiplex PCR, and the TCRdb table lists in-frame clones only, not all of them. The sample records fewer than 110,000 clones, around 89% being singletons. The sample consisted of PBMCs. Receptor source: a man aged 60 to 75 with lung cancer.

The chain recombines TRBV11-2 with TRBJ2-2; 10 bases are shared with TRBD2. CDR3 length: 17 amino acids. Germline-derived CDR1 and CDR2 are SGHAT and FQNNGV. The junction had 3 bases not matched to a gene; V was cut back by 2 bases and J by 0 bases. CDR3 in amino acids: CASSLIAGGSNTGELFF. The DNA for the CDR3 is TGTGCCAGCAGCTTAATAGCGGGGGGCTCGAACACCGGGGAGCTGTTTTTT.

This clone came up once. The V gene is TRBV27, the J gene TRBJ2-5; 8 nucleotides match TRBD2. Per the germline V gene, CDR1 is MNHEY and CDR2 is SMNVEV (reference sequence). The CDR3 is made up of 21 amino acids. V lost 2 bases to trimming and J lost 3 bases; unmatched junction nucleotides: 23. This CDR3 is CASSLPDRGGDLGKQEETQYF. The CDR3 DNA reads TGTGCCAGCAGTTTACCCGATCGGGGGGGGGATTTAGGCAAGCAGGAAGAGACCCAGTACTTC.

This clone was seen only a few times. The rearrangement uses TRBV6-1 and TRBJ2-7, with unresolved D. V lost 3 bases, J lost 3 bases, and 15 bases lay in between. The CDR3 contains 15 residues. Looked up from germline, CDR1 is MNHNS and CDR2 is SASEGT. This CDR3 is CASSDGLTPVYEQYV. CDR3 sequence (DNA): TGTGCCAGCAGTGATGGGCTTACCCCCGTCTACGAGCAGTACGTC.

The gene calls are TRBV2 and TRBJ1-2; D call uncertain. V was trimmed by 6 bases and J by 4 bases, leaving 15 bases between them. Germline V CDR1 and CDR2: SNHLY, FYNNEI. The CDR3 runs to 14 residues. The CDR3 sequence: CASSPGRAFYGYTF. The CDR3 region has the DNA TGTGCCAGCAGCCCAGGCCGTGCGTTCTATGGCTACACCTTC.

The V gene is TRBV2, the J gene TRBJ1-5; 10 bases fit TRBD1. Per the germline V gene, CDR1 is SNHLY and CDR2 is FYNNEI. CDR3 length: 16 residues. Trimming cost V 5 bases and J 0 bases; bases outside gene matches: 4. CDR3 region: CASSLDRGDSNQPQHF. The CDR3, as DNA: TGTGCCAGCAGTCTGGACAGGGGGGATAGCAATCAGCCCCAGCATTTT.

A few counts support this clone. The chain carries TRBV12-5 and TRBJ2-7; the D gene could be TRBD1 or TRBD2 (5 bases each). With 2 bases removed from V and 3 bases from J, the gap between germline ends came to 26 bases. This CDR3 region has 19 residues. Germline V gene lookup returns CDR1 LGHNT and CDR2 FRNRAP. CDR3 in amino acids: CASGLIRDGSTIPHYEQYF. The CDR3 DNA follows: TGTGCTAGTGGTTTGATCCGGGACGGTTCAACTATCCCCCACTACGAGCAGTACTTC.

The chain has TRBV4-2 and TRBJ1-1, with 9 bases aligning to TRBD1. Trimming took 1 base from V and 9 from J; bases not matched to a gene: 3. The CDR3 consists of 13 residues. From germline, CDR1 is LGHNA and CDR2 YNFKEQ. CDR3 sequence: CASSQGTGAKAFF. In nucleotides, the CDR3 is TGTGCCAGCAGCCAAGGGACAGGGGCGAAAGCTTTCTTT.

This clone was observed once. The chain carries TRBV7-2 and TRBJ2-4; no clear D. The V gene's germline CDR1 is SGHTA and CDR2 FQGNSA. The CDR3 has 13 residues. V was shortened by 2 bases and J by 3 bases, with 5 bases between the two germline ends. In DNA, the CDR3 is TGTGCCAGCAGCTTAATCAGCAAAAACATTCAGTACTTC. Translating gives CASSLISKNIQYF.

The chain uses TRBV5-1 and TRBJ2-1; 12 bases map to TRBD1. The CDR3 contains 16 residues. Germline CDR1 and CDR2: SGHRS and YFSETQ. The V gene end was trimmed by 4 bases and the J gene end by 7 bases; junction bases not matched to a gene: 9. The CDR3 reads CASSGGTGGAENEQFF. The CDR3 nucleotides read TGCGCCAGCAGCGGGGGGACAGGGGGCGCAGAGAATGAGCAGTTCTTC.

V and J are TRBV30 and TRBJ2-3; D not resolved. V was pared by 2 bases and J by 3 bases, with 9 bases between. The CDR3 consists of 13 residues. Germline CDR1 and CDR2: GTSNPN and SVGIG (reference sequence). CDR3 bases: TGTGCCTGGAGTCTTACTGTTACAGATACGCAGTATTTT. Translating gives CAWSLTVTDTQYF.

The chain uses TRBV4-1 and TRBJ2-1, with TRBD2 as a possible D gene (5 bases). Germline V CDR1 and CDR2: MGHRA, YSYEKL. The ends were cut back, 0 bases at V and 5 bases at J, with 8 bases in the middle. CDR3 length equals 14 residues. The CDR3 DNA sequence: TGCGCCAGCAGCCAAGACCCCGGGGACAATGAGCAGTTCTTC. This encodes CASSQDPGDNEQFF.

The chain joins TRBV5-1 to TRBJ1-3, with D tentatively TRBD1 (6 bases). CDR3 length: 15 amino acids. Germline-derived CDR1 and CDR2 are SGHRS and YFSETQ. V lost 3 bases and J lost 4, with 14 bases in between. The CDR3 protein is CASSSSGGSGNTIYF. In DNA, the CDR3 is TGCGCCAGCAGCTCGTCGGGGGGCTCGGGAAACACCATATATTTT.

The rearrangement joins TRBV6-5 to TRBJ1-1; D possibly corresponds to TRBD1 (6 bases). Germline V gives CDR1 MNHEY, CDR2 SVGAGI. The V and J ends lost 6 bases and 6 bases respectively, with 20 bases between them. The CDR3 length is 15 residues. CDR3 in amino acids: CASRAYRTVGAEAFF. The DNA of the CDR3 is TGTGCCAGCAGGGCCTACAGGACAGTCGGTGCTGAAGCTTTCTTT.

This chain joins TRBV10-3 and TRBJ2-5; D is unclear. Germline loops: CDR1 ENHRY, CDR2 SYGVKD. The CDR3 is 12 residues long. V lost 3 bases and J 2 bases, leaving 4 bases between the germline ends. The CDR3 loop reads CAISDRQETQYF. DNA for the CDR3: TGTGCCATCAGTGACAGACAAGAGACCCAGTACTTC.

CDR3 in amino acids: CASSFRQGARETQYF. For the CDR3, the DNA is TGTGCCAGCAGCTTCCGACAGGGGGCAAGAGAGACCCAGTACTTC. V gene TRBV3-1 (or the pseudogene TRBV3-2) combines with J gene TRBJ2-5; 10 nucleotides align to TRBD1. V gave up 5 bases and J gave up 4 bases; unmatched junction bases: 7. Per the germline V gene, CDR1 is LGHDT and CDR2 is YNNKEL (reference sequence). CDR3 length: 15 amino acids.

This rearrangement joins TRBV5-1 to TRBJ2-2, with TRBD2 matching over 10 bases. The germline V gene has CDR1 SGHRS and CDR2 YFSETQ. With V trimmed by 0 bases and J by 5 bases, 7 bases remained unmatched. The CDR3 spans 17 residues. Written as DNA, the CDR3 is TGCGCCAGCAGCTTGGCCTTGGCTAGCGGGGGAACCGGGGAGCTGTTTTTT. Translating it yields CASSLALASGGTGELFF.

Only one count was recorded for this clone. The chain is built from TRBV6-2 or TRBV6-3 and TRBJ2-5; no firm D call. CDR1 and CDR2 (germline): MNHEY, SVGEGT. Trimming took 0 bases from V and 2 from J, leaving 16 bases between them. The CDR3 sequence is 17 residues long. The CDR3 DNA reads TGTGCCAGCAGTTACTCGGTGGCGGTCGATCTTCAAGAGACCCAGTACTTC. Protein product: CASSYSVAVDLQETQYF.

This clone came up once. The CDR3 nucleotides read TGTGCCAGCAGTCCGAACACCGGGGAGCTGTTTTTT. It translates to CASSPNTGELFF. J is TRBJ2-2 and V is TRBV7-3; no firm D call. The germline gives CDR1 SGHTA, CDR2 FQGTGA. Trimming took 6 bases from V and 0 from J, leaving 2 bases between them. The CDR3 consists of 12 residues.

This sequence joins TRBV7-9 and TRBJ1-2; 9 positions match TRBD1. The CDR3 is made up of 15 amino acids. Germline V gene data show CDR1 as SEHNR and CDR2 as FQNEAQ (reference sequence). V was pared by 5 bases and J by 3 bases, with 7 bases of the junction left unmatched. CDR3 in amino acids: CASSRWGQGDYGYTF. CDR3 in DNA: TGTGCCAGCAGCCGCTGGGGACAGGGAGACTATGGCTACACCTTC.

The gene calls are TRBV5-5 and TRBJ2-1; possibly TRBD1 for D (5 bases). V lost 1 base, J lost 3 bases, and 5 bases lay in between. Germline CDR1 SGHKS, CDR2 YYEKEE (reference sequence). The CDR3 length is 13 residues. The CDR3 loop is CASSLTGYNEQFF. The CDR3 region has the DNA TGTGCCAGCAGCTTGACAGGCTACAATGAGCAGTTCTTC.

This rearrangement joins TRBV27 to TRBJ2-5; 13 bases are shared with TRBD2. Germline loops: CDR1 MNHEY, CDR2 SMNVEV (reference sequence). This CDR3 is built from 16 residues. V lost 4 bases, J lost 2 bases, and 4 bases stayed unmatched. CDR3 bases: TGTGCCAGCAGTTACTGGACTAGCGGGGGTCAAGAGACCCAGTACTTC. Its translation: CASSYWTSGGQETQYF.

This chain's CDR3 is CASSPGQPRVTGELFF. The CDR3 DNA reads TGTGCCAGCAGTCCCGGACAGCCCCGGGTCACCGGGGAGCTGTTTTTT. The chain employs TRBV25-1 and TRBJ2-2, with D possibly TRBD1 on 6 matching bases. This CDR3 spans 16 amino acids. Germline assignment: CDR1 MGHDK and CDR2 SYGVNS. V was shortened by 5 bases and J by 4 bases, with 17 bases between the two germline ends.

This clone was picked up a small number of times. The CDR3 here is CASTPGSLGTDTQYF. CDR3 bases: TGCGCCAGCACCCCCGGATCACTGGGCACAGATACGCAGTATTTT. The chain combines TRBV5-1 with TRBJ2-3; D gene ambiguous. The CDR3 loop spans 15 amino acids. Trimming left V 6 bases short and J 1 base short, with 15 bases between. Germline assignment: CDR1 SGHRS and CDR2 YFSETQ.

V is TRBV28 and J is TRBJ2-7; D not resolved. The germline CDR1 and CDR2 sequences are MDHEN and SYDVKM. CDR3 length: 13 amino acids. The V end lost 7 bases, the J end lost 6 bases, and 16 bases lay between the germline ends. CDR3 residues: CASMGQAPVEQYF. The CDR3 DNA follows: TGTGCCAGCATGGGTCAGGCTCCTGTCGAGCAGTACTTC.

CDR3 loop: CASSQVSGGYGYTF. The CDR3 region has the DNA TGTGCCAGCAGCCAAGTCTCAGGGGGCTATGGCTACACCTTC. The V call is TRBV3-1 (or the pseudogene TRBV3-2), the J call TRBJ1-2; 7 nucleotides align to TRBD1. The CDR3 runs 14 residues. V was pared by 1 base and J by 4 bases, with 3 bases of the junction left unmatched. Germline assignment: CDR1 LGHDT and CDR2 YNNKEL (reference sequence).

The chain couples TRBV24-1 to TRBJ2-3; 7 nucleotides agree with TRBD2. The CDR3 covers 14 residues. Germline-derived CDR1 and CDR2 are KGHDR and SFDVKD. The J segment lost 6 bases and the V segment lost 3 bases, leaving 5 bases of the junction unmatched. CDR3 residues: CATSDAGVVDTQYF. CDR3 in DNA: TGTGCCACCAGTGATGCGGGGGTGGTGGATACGCAGTATTTT.

This rearrangement joins TRBV9 to TRBJ2-2; D call uncertain. This CDR3 has 14 amino acids. Germline CDR1 is SGDLS and CDR2 is YYNGEE. Trimming removed 1 base from V and 6 bases from J, with 10 bases in between. This CDR3 is CASSVPQTAGELFF. Written as DNA, the CDR3 is TGTGCCAGCAGCGTACCTCAAACGGCCGGGGAGCTGTTTTTT.

The chain combines TRBV7-9 with TRBJ1-6; no definite D call. This CDR3 has 15 amino acids. CDR1 SEHNR and CDR2 FQNEAQ come from the germline V gene (reference sequence). The V gene lost 1 base and the J gene lost 8 bases, with 12 bases spanning the gap. The CDR3 protein is CASSLVEGYDSPLHF. In nucleotides, the CDR3 is TGTGCCAGCAGCTTAGTGGAGGGTTACGATTCACCCCTCCACTTT.

The chain carries TRBV6-6 and TRBJ2-5; D ambiguous. V was clipped by 2 bases and J by 2 bases, with 9 bases between them. Germline-derived CDR1 and CDR2 are MNHNY and SVGAGI (reference sequence). There are 14 residues in the CDR3. DNA of the CDR3: TGTGCCAGCAGTTACCGCTCTGCACAAGAGACCCAGTACTTC. Translation: CASSYRSAQETQYF.